The 29 T cell receptor beta chains below come from one sample, sequenced in a study of blood T cells in healthy people across ages. For the second PCR, which ran for about 7 to 11 cycles, a sample-barcoded 5' primer and a J-beta primer mix were used. In TCRdb, the 5' RACE reads were re-called with MiXCR into one record per CDR3 protein. The data show roughly 2 million distinct CDR3 sequences, about 49% seen once. The sample was blood. These receptors were obtained from a woman between 40 and 55 years old in good health.

V and J are TRBV12-5 and TRBJ2-7; D might be TRBD1 (5 bases). CDR1 and CDR2 (germline): LGHNT, FRNRAP. Trimming took off 0 bases at V and 0 bases at J, with 12 bases between the two ends. There are 16 residues in the CDR3. Written as DNA, the CDR3 is TGTGCTAGTGGTTTGGTAAGGGCAGGGTCCTCCTACGAGCAGTACTTC. This codes for CASGLVRAGSSYEQYF.

The chain has TRBV28 and TRBJ2-3; 8 bases map to TRBD2. Per germline, CDR1 MDHEN and CDR2 SYDVKM. This CDR3 region has 16 residues. Losses at the gene ends were 5 bases for V and 4 bases for J; bases not matched to a gene: 11. CDR3 DNA: TGTGCCAGCAGTCTCGCGGGGGGCCCTAGCGCAGATACGCAGTATTTT. Protein product: CASSLAGGPSADTQYF.

This clonotype showed up just a few times. J is TRBJ2-7 and V is TRBV4-2; 9 positions agree with TRBD1. The V gene end was trimmed by 2 bases and the J gene end by 3 bases; junction bases not matched to a gene: 5. CDR3 length equals 15 residues. Germline CDR1 and CDR2: LGHNA and YNFKEQ. In DNA form, the CDR3 reads TGTGCCAGCAGCCAACCGGGACAGGGCATCTACGAGCAGTACTTC. Translated: CASSQPGQGIYEQYF.

The table lists this clonotype with a few counts. This sequence joins TRBV15 and TRBJ2-5; D is perhaps TRBD1 or TRBD2 (5 bases each). CDR3 length: 13 amino acids. CDR1 is LNHNV, CDR2 YYDKDF, per germline (reference sequence). The ends were cut back, 9 bases at V and 5 bases at J, with 16 bases in the middle. The CDR3 reads CATARGPEETQYF. CDR3 in DNA: TGTGCCACTGCGAGGGGTCCGGAGGAGACCCAGTACTTC.

V and J are TRBV7-9 and TRBJ1-2; D is undetermined. V was trimmed by 0 bases and J by 6 bases, leaving 8 bases between them. Germline V lookup: CDR1 SEHNR, CDR2 FQNEAQ (reference sequence). This CDR3 is built from 13 residues. The CDR3 DNA reads as TGTGCCAGCAGCTTAGCGTCATTGGATGGCTACACCTTC. Encoded protein: CASSLASLDGYTF.

On this clonotype: A much larger clone is a single base away; this may be a read error. V gene TRBV2 combines with J gene TRBJ2-4; 8 nucleotides line up with TRBD2. This CDR3 has 19 amino acids. CDR1 SNHLY and CDR2 FYNNEI come from the germline V gene. Losses at the gene ends were 6 bases for V and 0 bases for J; bases not matched to a gene: 16. The CDR3 DNA reads as TGTGCCAGCAGCCACGGACGAGCGGGGGTGGACCTAGCCAAAAACATTCAGTACTTC. Its protein is CASSHGRAGVDLAKNIQYF.

This rearrangement joins TRBV24-1 to TRBJ2-5, with 9 bases aligning to TRBD1. The germline V gene has CDR1 KGHDR and CDR2 SFDVKD. The CDR3 sequence is 16 residues long. Trimming took 4 bases from V and 2 from J; bases not matched to a gene: 7. The DNA for the CDR3 is TGTGCCACCAGTGACCCCGAGACAGGGGGTCAAGAGACCCAGTACTTC. As protein: CATSDPETGGQETQYF.

To note about this clonotype: A much larger clone lies one base from this, so it may be a read error. The chain uses TRBV6-1 and TRBJ1-5, with TRBD1 matching over 8 bases. The trim removed 4 bases at V and 4 bases at J, leaving 9 bases unmatched. Germline CDR1 is MNHNS and CDR2 is SASEGT. This CDR3 has 16 residues. In DNA, the CDR3 is TGTGCCAGCAGTGTAGCAAGGCGGACAGGGAATCAGCCCCAGCATTTT. Translation: CASSVARRTGNQPQHF.

The chain couples TRBV7-2 to TRBJ2-1; D may correspond to TRBD1 or TRBD2 (6 bases each). Germline V gene sequence: CDR1 SGHTA, CDR2 FQGNSA. V lost 1 base, J lost 2 bases, and 12 bases lay in between. This CDR3 comprises 16 residues. CDR3 in DNA: TGTGCCAGCAGCTTAGAATCGGGGGCCGCCTACAATGAGCAGTTCTTC. It is translated as CASSLESGAAYNEQFF.

With respect to this clonotype: One end of the junction does not line up with germline, which may come from a read error. The V and J genes are TRBV4-1 and TRBJ1-6; the D is unclear. The CDR3 spans 15 residues. The germline gives CDR1 MGHRA, CDR2 YSYEKL. DNA of the CDR3: TGCGCCAGCAGCACTTCAGGCCAATATAATTCACCCCTCAACTTT. Protein product: CASSTSGQYNSPLNF.

This clonotype was seen a handful of times. The chain couples TRBV7-2 to TRBJ1-2, with D uncertain. The CDR3 has 14 residues. The V and J ends lost 1 base and 4 bases respectively, with 10 bases between them. Germline assignment: CDR1 SGHTA and CDR2 FQGNSA. The CDR3 protein is CASSLVPGSYGYTF. The CDR3 coding sequence is TGTGCCAGCAGCTTAGTCCCGGGGAGCTATGGCTACACCTTC.

The chain employs TRBV6-5 and TRBJ2-5; 8 positions agree with TRBD1. With V trimmed by 6 bases and J by 1 base, 7 bases remained unmatched. In germline, CDR1 is MNHEY, CDR2 SVGAGI. The CDR3 contains 15 residues. CDR3 sequence: CASRPQGDPQETQYF. The CDR3, as DNA: TGTGCCAGCAGGCCACAGGGGGACCCCCAAGAGACCCAGTACTTC.

The chain has TRBV9 and TRBJ1-1, with unresolved D. Trimming pared 3 bases from V and 1 base from J, leaving 10 bases between. Germline CDR1 and CDR2: SGDLS and YYNGEE. The CDR3 is 14 amino acids. In DNA form, the CDR3 reads TGTGCCAGCAGCGGTCCCGGGAGGAACACTGAAGCTTTCTTT. Amino acid sequence: CASSGPGRNTEAFF.

The chain has TRBV20-1 and TRBJ1-5; D perhaps matches TRBD1 (5 bases). The germline CDR1 and CDR2 sequences are DFQATT and SNEGSKA (reference sequence). With 4 bases removed from V and 6 bases from J, the gap between germline ends came to 10 bases. The CDR3 covers 12 residues. The CDR3 DNA is TGCAGTGCTACCAGAAGGGGTCAGCCCCAGCATTTT. Its protein product is CSATRRGQPQHF.

This clonotype occurred a few times. The chain links TRBV27 to TRBJ1-2; the D gene is possibly TRBD1 (6 bases). With 5 bases removed from V and 6 bases from J, the gap between germline ends came to 10 bases. Germline V gene lookup returns CDR1 MNHEY and CDR2 SMNVEV (reference sequence). This CDR3 has 12 amino acids. CDR3 in amino acids: CASSDHRDGYTF. CDR3 in DNA: TGTGCCAGCAGTGATCACAGGGATGGCTACACCTTC.

The chain employs TRBV15 and TRBJ1-6; D not resolved. This CDR3 comprises 15 residues. Per the germline V gene, CDR1 is LNHNV and CDR2 is YYDKDF (reference sequence). Trimming removed 0 bases at V and 4 bases at J, with 7 bases between. The DNA for the CDR3 is TGTGCCACCAGCAGAGATGGGGTATATAATTCACCCCTCCACTTT. This encodes CATSRDGVYNSPLHF.

This clonotype showed up just a few times. The rearrangement joins TRBV5-1 to TRBJ2-1; D is uncertain. Per the germline V gene, CDR1 is SGHRS and CDR2 is YFSETQ. V was clipped by 4 bases and J by 9 bases, with 8 bases between them. The CDR3 spans 11 residues. CDR3: CASSNSGEQFF. In DNA, the CDR3 is TGCGCCAGCAGCAATAGTGGTGAGCAGTTCTTC. Full variable domain (outside the CDR3, taken from reference TRBV5-1 and TRBJ2-1): KAGVTQTPRYLIKTRGQQVTLSCSPISGHRSVSWYQQTPGQGLQFLFEYFSETQRNKGNFPGRFSGRQFSNSRSEMNVSTLELGDSALYLCASSNSGEQFFGPGTRLTVL.

This clonotype was found many times. The gene calls are TRBV4-3 and TRBJ2-3; D is unclear. Trimming removed 1 base from V and 3 bases from J, with 5 bases in between. Germline V gene data show CDR1 as LGHNA and CDR2 as YSLEER. This CDR3 spans 13 amino acids. The CDR3 loop is CASSQVWTDTQYF. CDR3 nucleotide sequence: TGCGCCAGCAGCCAAGTTTGGACAGATACGCAGTATTTT.

The genes are TRBV9 and TRBJ2-1; D not resolved. From germline, CDR1 is SGDLS and CDR2 YYNGEE. The V and J ends lost 3 bases and 7 bases respectively, with 14 bases between them. The CDR3 totals 14 residues. The CDR3, as DNA: TGTGCCAGCAGCGCGTCCCCGGATGGGAATGAGCAGTTCTTC. Encoded protein: CASSASPDGNEQFF.

The gene calls are TRBV6-2 or TRBV6-3 and TRBJ2-3, with D hard to call. The CDR3 sequence is 14 residues long. The germline V and J ends were trimmed by 4 bases and 7 bases, with 15 bases remaining between them. CDR1 and CDR2 (germline): MNHEY, SVGEGT. The CDR3 region has the DNA TGTGCCAGCAGTTTACCGGGCCCCTCAAATACGCAGTATTTT. This codes for CASSLPGPSNTQYF.

Only a few counts were recorded for this clonotype. V gene TRBV7-2 combines with J gene TRBJ2-5; D is unresolved. V was clipped by 2 bases and J by 0 bases, with 13 bases between them. This CDR3 is 16 amino acids long. CDR1 and CDR2 (germline): SGHTA, FQGNSA. CDR3 sequence: CASSLMHKQNQETQYF. DNA for the CDR3: TGTGCCAGCAGCTTAATGCACAAACAGAACCAAGAGACCCAGTACTTC.

The genes are TRBV7-2 and TRBJ1-2, with 9 bases identical to TRBD1. The CDR3 extends over 15 amino acids. V lost 5 bases and J lost 6; bases outside the gene matches: 10. The germline V gene has CDR1 SGHTA and CDR2 FQGNSA. The chain's CDR3 is CASSTITGGGDGYTF. CDR3 sequence (DNA): TGTGCCAGCAGCACCATAACAGGGGGCGGGGATGGCTACACCTTC. The whole variable domain, remainder taken from reference TRBV7-2 and TRBJ1-2, is GAGVSQSPSNKVTEKGKDVELRCDPISGHTALYWYRQSLGQGLEFLIYFQGNSAPDKSGLPSDRFSAERTGGSVSTLTIQRTQQEDSAVYLCASSTITGGGDGYTFGSGTRLTVV.

The chain uses TRBV7-2 and TRBJ2-1, with D possibly TRBD1 on 5 matching bases. Germline V gives CDR1 SGHTA, CDR2 FQGNSA. The CDR3 is 17 amino acids. Deletions cut 7 bases from V and 2 bases from J, with 21 bases between. As DNA, the CDR3 is TGTGCCAGCACCCTATACTGGGGCCGATCTACCTACAATGAGCAGTTCTTC. Translation: CASTLYWGRSTYNEQFF.

The chain uses TRBV9 and TRBJ2-3; D tentatively reads TRBD1 or TRBD2 (5 bases each). Trimming left V 2 bases short and J 0 bases short, with 16 bases between. The CDR3 is 17 residues long. The germline gives CDR1 SGDLS, CDR2 YYNGEE. As DNA, the CDR3 is TGTGCCAGCAGCGTTTTCCCACGAGGGGATAGCACAGATACGCAGTATTTT. Amino acids: CASSVFPRGDSTDTQYF. The whole variable domain, filled in from reference TRBV9 and TRBJ2-3, reads DSGVTQTPKHLITATGQRVTLRCSPRSGDLSVYWYQQSLDQGLQFLIQYYNGEERAKGNILERFSAQQFPDLHSELNLSSLELGDSALYFCASSVFPRGDSTDTQYFGPGTRLTVL.

The table lists this clonotype with a count of one. J is TRBJ1-2 and V is TRBV2; weak D call: TRBD1 (6 bases). The CDR3 totals 14 residues. The V gene's germline CDR1 is SNHLY and CDR2 FYNNEI. V was trimmed by 3 bases and J by 8 bases, leaving 16 bases between them. CDR3 amino acids: CASSDEQGGYGYTF. In DNA form, the CDR3 reads TGTGCCAGCAGTGACGAACAGGGAGGGTACGGCTACACCTTC.

This rearrangement joins TRBV6-1 to TRBJ2-2, with a tentative D call TRBD1 (5 bases). The CDR3 has 15 amino acids. V dropped 4 bases and J dropped 3 bases, with 12 bases sitting between them. Germline loops: CDR1 MNHNS, CDR2 SASEGT. The CDR3 DNA sequence: TGTGCCAGCAGTGCCAGGGTCGGTCACACCGGGGAGCTGTTTTTT. Residues: CASSARVGHTGELFF.

The chain couples TRBV6-2 or TRBV6-3 to TRBJ2-1; TRBD2 matches at 13 bases. Germline V lookup: CDR1 MNHEY, CDR2 SVGEGT. The CDR3 contains 17 residues. After removal of 2 bases from V and 2 bases from J, the junction contained 3 bases not matched to a gene. The CDR3: CASSYGGLAGTYNEQFF. The CDR3 region has the DNA TGTGCCAGCAGTTACGGGGGACTAGCGGGAACCTACAATGAGCAGTTCTTC.

This clonotype turned up a few times. This chain connects TRBV3-1 to TRBJ2-7; D may be TRBD1 or TRBD2 (5 bases each). The CDR3 has 15 amino acids. Trimming removed 1 base from V and 3 bases from J, with 13 bases in between. The germline V gene encodes CDR1 LGHDT and CDR2 YNNKEL (reference sequence). The CDR3 loop is CASSQGWDGDYEQYF. CDR3 DNA: TGTGCCAGCAGCCAAGGTTGGGACGGCGACTACGAGCAGTACTTC.

The chain employs TRBV4-3 and TRBJ1-2; 8 nucleotides line up with TRBD1. The CDR3 contains 17 residues. The V gene end was trimmed by 0 bases and the J gene end by 4 bases; junction bases not matched to a gene: 10. Germline V gene sequence: CDR1 LGHNA, CDR2 YSLEER. DNA of the CDR3: TGCGCCAGCAGCCAAGAAAGGGCCGACAGGGGAGCCTATGGCTACACCTTC. It yields the protein CASSQERADRGAYGYTF.